A selection of T cell receptor beta chains follows, all from one sample in a study of blood T cells in healthy people across ages. Each CDR3 protein is one row after TCRdb ran MiXCR on the 5' RACE reads. The data contain about 1.8 million distinct CDR3 sequences, about 50% of them singletons. Material: blood. The receptors were gathered from a woman aged 40 to 49 in good health. The CDR3 runs from the conserved cysteine through the conserved F or W. The D gene is left open where the match is weak. Expanded clones are given a class, and other clones once, few, many or no size at all.

v_call: TRBV6-2/TRBV6-3
d_call: .
j_call: TRBJ1-5
clone_size: .
cdr3_aa: CASSKDRGNQPQHF
cdr3_nt: TGTGCCAGCAGTAAGGACCGCGGCAATCAGCCCCAGCATTTT

v_call: TRBV4-2
d_call: .
j_call: TRBJ2-6
clone_size: .
cdr3_aa: CASSQERGGSGANVLTF
cdr3_nt: TGTGCCAGCAGCCAAGAGCGAGGGGGCTCTGGGGCCAACGTCCTGACTTTC

v_call: TRBV10-3
d_call: TRBD1
j_call: TRBJ2-5
clone_size: few
cdr3_aa: CAISVGQGAREQYF
cdr3_nt: TGTGCCATCAGTGTGGGACAGGGGGCAAGGGAGCAGTACTTC

v_call: TRBV5-1
d_call: TRBD1
j_call: TRBJ2-5
clone_size: .
cdr3_aa: CASSFQGAVGETQYF
cdr3_nt: TGCGCCAGCAGCTTCCAGGGGGCGGTTGGAGAGACCCAGTACTTC

v_call: TRBV20-1
d_call: .
j_call: TRBJ2-1
clone_size: few
cdr3_aa: CSATGPGNNEQFF
cdr3_nt: TGCAGTGCCACAGGGCCTGGTAACAATGAGCAGTTCTTC

v_call: TRBV20-1
d_call: .
j_call: TRBJ1-1
clone_size: .
cdr3_aa: CSARDWVGKAFF
cdr3_nt: TGCAGTGCTAGAGATTGGGTGGGGAAAGCTTTCTTT

v_call: TRBV24-1
d_call: TRBD1
j_call: TRBJ1-2
clone_size: .
cdr3_aa: CATSDPNFPGQGDGYTF
cdr3_nt: TGTGCCACCAGTGACCCAAACTTTCCGGGACAGGGGGATGGCTACACCTTC

v_call: TRBV4-2
d_call: .
j_call: TRBJ1-2
clone_size: few
cdr3_aa: CASSQVLDRLYTF
cdr3_nt: TGTGCCAGCAGCCAAGTATTAGACAGGCTCTACACCTTC

v_call: TRBV7-2
d_call: TRBD2
j_call: TRBJ2-3
clone_size: .
cdr3_aa: CDSSSRGSGGSDTQYF
cdr3_nt: TGTGACAGCAGCTCCCGGGGTAGCGGGGGGTCAGATACGCAGTATTTT

v_call: TRBV5-6
d_call: TRBD2
j_call: TRBJ2-1
clone_size: .
cdr3_aa: CASSFFSGGYNEQFF
cdr3_nt: TGTGCCAGCAGCTTCTTCAGCGGGGGGTACAATGAGCAGTTCTTC

v_call: TRBV2
d_call: .
j_call: TRBJ1-4
clone_size: .
cdr3_aa: CASNGGGKGEKLFF
cdr3_nt: TGTGCCAGCAATGGAGGGGGGAAGGGTGAAAAACTGTTTTTT

v_call: TRBV5-1
d_call: .
j_call: TRBJ2-6
clone_size: few
cdr3_aa: CASSLQGTGTSGANVLTF
cdr3_nt: TGCGCCAGCAGCTTGCAGGGGACGGGAACCTCTGGGGCCAACGTCCTGACTTTC

v_call: TRBV18
d_call: TRBD2
j_call: TRBJ2-1
clone_size: few
cdr3_aa: CASSPSGVYNEQFF
cdr3_nt: TGTGCCAGCTCACCTAGCGGGGTCTACAATGAGCAGTTCTTC